This T cell receptor beta chain was obtained from a study of blood T cell repertoires in COVID-19. This CDR3 region has 13 residues. V shed 0 bases and J shed 5 bases, with 7 bases lying between them. CDR1 and CDR2 (germline): MNHEY, SVGEGT. Repertoires were generated with immunoSEQ multiplex PCR, while TCRdb's copy carries only in-frame clones and drops some. This table has about 200,000 clones, roughly 86% appearing once. This clone was observed a handful of times. The sequence was collected from a man between 60 and 70 years old with acute or convalescent COVID-19. Sequencing used peripheral blood. The gene calls are TRBV6-2 or TRBV6-3 and TRBJ2-5; a possible D gene is TRBD2 (5 bases). The CDR3 DNA follows: TGTGCCAGCAGTTACTCGAGGGAGGAGACCCAGTACTTC. It translates to CASSYSREETQYF.